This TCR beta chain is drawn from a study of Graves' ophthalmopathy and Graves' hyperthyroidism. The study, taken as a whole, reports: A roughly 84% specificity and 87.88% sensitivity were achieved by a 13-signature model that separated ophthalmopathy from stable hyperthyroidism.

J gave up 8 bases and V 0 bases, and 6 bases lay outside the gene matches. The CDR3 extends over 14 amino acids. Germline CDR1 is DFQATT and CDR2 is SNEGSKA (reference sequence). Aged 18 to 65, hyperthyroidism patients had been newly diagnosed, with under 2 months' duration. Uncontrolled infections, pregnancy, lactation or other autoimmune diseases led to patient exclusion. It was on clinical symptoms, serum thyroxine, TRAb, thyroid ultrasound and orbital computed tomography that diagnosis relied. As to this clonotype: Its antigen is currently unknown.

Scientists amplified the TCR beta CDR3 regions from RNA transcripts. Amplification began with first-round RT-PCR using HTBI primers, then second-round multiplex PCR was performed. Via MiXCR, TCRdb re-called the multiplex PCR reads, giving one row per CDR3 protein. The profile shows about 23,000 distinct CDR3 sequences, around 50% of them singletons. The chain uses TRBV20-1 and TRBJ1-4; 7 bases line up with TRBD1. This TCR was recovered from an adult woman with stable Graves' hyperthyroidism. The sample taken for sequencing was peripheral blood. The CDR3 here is CSARELTGKEKLFF. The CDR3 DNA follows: TGCAGTGCTAGAGAATTGACAGGGAAGGAAAAACTGTTTTTT.